Included here is one T cell receptor (beta chain) sequence, with context. Its antigen remains unknown. The repertoire was sequenced with immunoSEQ multiplex PCR; TCRdb's copy has only in-frame clones and lacks some. The sample carries roughly 100,000 clones, roughly nine tenths recorded once. This sample was taken from a study of T cell responses to AZD1222 COVID-19 vaccine. Study-wide results and caveats: Recipients of two AZD1222 doses showed rising Spike-specific TCR breadth and depth. Spike-wide vaccine-associated CD4 TCRs dominated at 160-218 and 743-854.

In germline, CDR1 is DFQATT, CDR2 SNEGSKA (reference sequence). The CDR3 consists of 11 residues. V shed 7 bases and J shed 2 bases, with 9 bases lying between them. Pooled samples include second doses given at about 4 or 12 weeks. This TCR came from an adult who received the AZD1222 COVID-19 vaccine. V and J are TRBV20-1 and TRBJ2-7; D assignment may be TRBD1 or TRBD2 (5 bases each). The sample here was peripheral blood, taken 28 days after the second AZD1222 dose. As DNA, the CDR3 is TGCAGTGGCAGAGGGGCCTACGAGCAGTACTTC. Its protein product is CSGRGAYEQYF.